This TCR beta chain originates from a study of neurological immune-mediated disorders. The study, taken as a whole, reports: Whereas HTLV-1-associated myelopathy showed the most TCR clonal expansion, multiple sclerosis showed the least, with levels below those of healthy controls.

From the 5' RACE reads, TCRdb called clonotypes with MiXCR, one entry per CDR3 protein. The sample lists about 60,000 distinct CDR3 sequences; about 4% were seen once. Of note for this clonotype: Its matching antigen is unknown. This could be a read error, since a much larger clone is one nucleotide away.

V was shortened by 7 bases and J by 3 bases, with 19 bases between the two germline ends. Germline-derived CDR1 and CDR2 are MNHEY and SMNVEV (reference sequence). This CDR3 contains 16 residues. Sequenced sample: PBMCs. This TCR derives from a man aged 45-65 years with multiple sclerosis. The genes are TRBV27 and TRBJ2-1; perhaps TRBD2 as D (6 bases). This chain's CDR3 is CASNSQLTRDYNEQFF. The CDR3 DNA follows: TGTGCCAGCAACAGTCAACTGACTAGAGACTACAATGAGCAGTTCTTC.